The 27 T cell receptor beta chains below were found in one sample sequenced in a study of OX40 agonist ivuxolimab in advanced cancers. The protocol was immunoSEQ multiplex PCR, while the TCRdb copy is restricted to in-frame clones and leaves out a portion. Seen here are roughly 150,000 clones, 85% to 95% observed once, and the top ten hold approximately 0.3%. The specimen was CD4+ or CD8+ T cells sorted from blood, collected in a trial of the OX40 agonist ivuxolimab. These receptors all come from an adult with an advanced solid tumor such as melanoma, head and neck, liver or kidney cancer.

The chain uses TRBV5-5 and TRBJ1-1; 9 nucleotides match TRBD1. V was clipped by 3 bases and J by 0 bases; unmatched bases: 6. Germline loops: CDR1 SGHKS, CDR2 YYEKEE (reference sequence). The CDR3 is 16 residues long. The CDR3, as DNA: TGTGCCAGCAGCTCAGGGACAGGGCGCCTGAACACTGAAGCTTTCTTT. Translation: CASSSGTGRLNTEAFF.

This chain uses TRBV28 with TRBJ1-5; perhaps TRBD1 as D (6 bases). The V end was cut by 3 bases, the J end by 7 bases, with 16 bases between. CDR1 is MDHEN, CDR2 SYDVKM, per germline. This CDR3 comprises 15 residues. In DNA form, the CDR3 reads TGTGCCAGCAGTTTCCTGAGGGGGGCAAACCAGCCCCAGCATTTT. Translation: CASSFLRGANQPQHF.

This rearrangement joins TRBV6-5 to TRBJ1-3; D call uncertain. Looked up from germline, CDR1 is MNHEY and CDR2 is SVGAGI. CDR3 length: 14 amino acids. V was clipped by 2 bases and J by 0 bases, with 5 bases between them. The CDR3 region has the DNA TGTGCCAGCAGTTACGATTACTCTGGAAACACCATATATTTT. This codes for CASSYDYSGNTIYF.

CDR3 DNA sequence: TGTGCCAGCAGTTTACTGGGGGCCAACGTCCTGACTTTC. This codes for CASSLLGANVLTF. The chain uses TRBV7-2 and TRBJ2-6; D not certain. The CDR3 sequence is 13 residues long. Trimming removed 6 bases from V and 4 bases from J, with 7 bases in between. The germline CDR1 and CDR2 sequences are SGHTA and FQGNSA. The full variable domain, completed using reference TRBV7-2 and TRBJ2-6, is GAGVSQSPSNKVTEKGKDVELRCDPISGHTALYWYRQSLGQGLEFLIYFQGNSAPDKSGLPSDRFSAERTGGSVSTLTIQRTQQEDSAVYLCASSLLGANVLTFGAGSRLTVL.

This clone was detected only a few times. The gene calls are TRBV30 and TRBJ1-1, with 8 bases fitting TRBD1. The CDR3 loop spans 14 amino acids. V shed 1 base, J shed 6 bases, and the junction held 7 bases outside the gene matches. Germline loops: CDR1 GTSNPN, CDR2 SVGIG (reference sequence). The CDR3 spells CAWSAETGASEAFF. The CDR3 nucleotides are TGTGCCTGGAGTGCGGAGACAGGGGCCTCTGAAGCTTTCTTT. Filled out from reference TRBV30 and TRBJ1-1, the complete variable domain reads SQTIHQWPATLVQPVGSPLSLECTVEGTSNPNLYWYRQAAGRGLQLLFYSVGIGQISSEVPQNLSASRPQDRQFILSSKKLLLSDSGFYLCAWSAETGASEAFFGQGTRLTVV.

The gene calls are TRBV9 and TRBJ2-7; 8 nucleotides agree with TRBD1. Germline assignment: CDR1 SGDLS and CDR2 YYNGEE. The J segment lost 1 base and the V segment lost 0 bases, leaving 6 bases of the junction unmatched. The CDR3 loop spans 16 amino acids. The CDR3 region is CASSVGSGGLSYEQYF. CDR3 sequence (DNA): TGTGCCAGCAGCGTAGGCTCAGGGGGCCTTTCCTACGAGCAGTACTTC.

The chain recombines TRBV11-2 with TRBJ2-1; 11 nucleotides agree with TRBD2. The germline CDR1 and CDR2 sequences are SGHAT and FQNNGV. J was trimmed by 3 bases and V by 6 bases; bases with no gene match: 4. CDR3 length equals 15 residues. CDR3 region: CASSVGLAGYNEQFF. CDR3 coding DNA: TGTGCCAGCAGTGTCGGACTAGCGGGCTACAATGAGCAGTTCTTC.

The rearrangement links TRBV7-2 to TRBJ2-7; no firm D call. Germline loops: CDR1 SGHTA, CDR2 FQGNSA. There are 14 residues in the CDR3. V was trimmed by 1 base and J by 5 bases, leaving 12 bases between them. The chain's CDR3 is CASSLVRQSDEQYF. Here the CDR3 DNA reads TGTGCCAGCAGCTTAGTTCGCCAGAGCGACGAGCAGTACTTC.

V is TRBV27 and J is TRBJ2-1; 12 bases fit TRBD2. This CDR3 is 15 amino acids long. With 4 bases clipped from V and 7 bases from J, the junction kept 5 bases outside the gene matches. Germline V gene lookup returns CDR1 MNHEY and CDR2 SMNVEV (reference sequence). The CDR3 loop is CASSSQTSGRNEQFF. The CDR3 DNA reads as TGTGCCAGCAGTTCGCAGACTAGCGGGAGAAATGAGCAGTTCTTC.

The CDR3 loop reads CATSRDVDGIYEQYF. The CDR3 nucleotides are TGTGCCACCAGCAGAGACGTAGACGGGATCTACGAGCAGTACTTC. The chain recombines TRBV15 with TRBJ2-7, with a possible D match to TRBD2 (5 bases). The CDR3 has 15 amino acids. Per germline, CDR1 LNHNV and CDR2 YYDKDF (reference sequence). The ends were cut back, 0 bases at V and 3 bases at J, with 12 bases in the middle.

The gene calls are TRBV6-6 and TRBJ1-1; D is unclear. The germline V and J ends were trimmed by 7 bases and 1 base, with 10 bases remaining between them. CDR1 is MNHNY and CDR2 is SVGAGI in the germline V gene (reference sequence). The CDR3 sequence is 13 residues long. In DNA form, the CDR3 reads TGTGCCAGCACCCTCTCTAGGAACACTGAAGCTTTCTTT. This translates into CASTLSRNTEAFF.

CDR3 protein: CASSADRVSGNTIYF. The CDR3, as DNA: TGCGCCAGCAGCGCCGACAGGGTCTCTGGAAACACCATATATTTT. The chain joins TRBV10-2 to TRBJ1-3, with 7 bases that match TRBD1. V lost 6 bases and J lost 0; bases outside the gene matches: 5. CDR1 and CDR2 from the germline V gene are WSHSY and SAAADI. The CDR3 runs to 15 residues.

CDR3 sequence reads: CASSQTSTGSGNTIYF. In DNA, the CDR3 is TGTGCCAGCTCACAAACTTCGACAGGCTCTGGAAACACCATATATTTT. This chain uses TRBV18 with TRBJ1-3, with TRBD1 as a possible D gene (6 bases). CDR3 length equals 16 residues. Germline CDR1 is KGHSH and CDR2 is LQKENI. Trimming left V 4 bases short and J 0 bases short, with 13 bases between.

The V and J genes are TRBV7-2 and TRBJ2-3, with no clear D. V lost 3 bases and J lost 5, with 9 bases in between. This CDR3 has 13 amino acids. Per germline, CDR1 SGHTA and CDR2 FQGNSA. The CDR3 loop reads CASSFWGKDTQYF. The CDR3 bases are TGTGCCAGCAGCTTTTGGGGAAAAGATACGCAGTATTTT.

The V gene is TRBV11-3, the J gene TRBJ2-7; D is unresolved. V was trimmed by 5 bases and J by 0 bases, leaving 11 bases between them. Per germline, CDR1 SGHNT and CDR2 YENEEA. This CDR3 is 14 amino acids long. CDR3 protein: CASSPRTVSYEQYF. The CDR3 DNA is TGTGCCAGCAGCCCTCGGACGGTCTCCTACGAGCAGTACTTC. The whole variable domain, filled in from reference TRBV11-3 and TRBJ2-7, reads EAGVVQSPRYKIIEKKQPVAFWCNPISGHNTLYWYLQNLGQGPELLIRYENEEAVDDSQLPKDRFSAERLKGVDSTLKIQPAELGDSAVYLCASSPRTVSYEQYFGPGTRLTVT.

V is TRBV19 and J is TRBJ1-2; 8 bases agree with TRBD1. V lost 7 bases, J lost 4 bases, and 8 bases stayed unmatched. Germline CDR1 is LNHDA and CDR2 is SQIVND (reference sequence). The CDR3 spans 14 residues. The DNA of the CDR3 is TGTGCCAGTATGTCGACAGGGGAGGCCTATGGCTACACCTTC. It is translated as CASMSTGEAYGYTF.

This chain links TRBV9 with TRBJ1-1; D is uncertain. This CDR3 is 15 amino acids long. The germline CDR1 and CDR2 sequences are SGDLS and YYNGEE. With 0 bases removed from V and 1 base from J, the gap between germline ends came to 10 bases. For the CDR3, the DNA is TGTGCCAGCAGCGTAGGAGGTGCGGGGAACACTGAAGCTTTCTTT. Protein: CASSVGGAGNTEAFF. Full variable domain (missing parts from reference TRBV9 and TRBJ1-1): DSGVTQTPKHLITATGQRVTLRCSPRSGDLSVYWYQQSLDQGLQFLIQYYNGEERAKGNILERFSAQQFPDLHSELNLSSLELGDSALYFCASSVGGAGNTEAFFGQGTRLTVV.

The V call is TRBV30, the J call TRBJ1-2; a possible D gene is TRBD1 (6 bases). V was shortened by 0 bases and J by 4 bases, with 9 bases between the two germline ends. Germline CDR1 reads GTSNPN; CDR2 reads SVGIG (reference sequence). This CDR3 is 13 amino acids long. The CDR3 reads CAWSVTGIYGYTF. DNA for the CDR3: TGTGCCTGGAGTGTAACAGGGATCTATGGCTACACCTTC.

The chain employs TRBV5-6 and TRBJ1-2; 7 bases align to TRBD1. CDR3 length: 15 residues. Germline V gene data show CDR1 as SGHDT and CDR2 as YYEEEE. V shed 3 bases, J shed 2 bases, and the junction held 7 bases outside the gene matches. The CDR3 spells CASSSLGQQNYGYTF. The CDR3 DNA reads as TGTGCCAGCAGCTCCCTGGGACAGCAAAACTATGGCTACACCTTC.

J is TRBJ2-1 and V is TRBV7-2; D might be TRBD1 (6 bases). The length of the CDR3 is 18 residues. V gave up 1 base and J gave up 3 bases, with 19 bases separating them. Germline V gene lookup returns CDR1 SGHTA and CDR2 FQGNSA. CDR3 residues: CASSLEQGSGSRYNEQFF. The CDR3 nucleotides read TGTGCCAGCAGCTTAGAACAGGGAAGTGGGTCACGCTACAATGAGCAGTTCTTC. The entire variable domain, with the rest obtained from reference TRBV7-2 and TRBJ2-1, is as follows: GAGVSQSPSNKVTEKGKDVELRCDPISGHTALYWYRQSLGQGLEFLIYFQGNSAPDKSGLPSDRFSAERTGGSVSTLTIQRTQQEDSAVYLCASSLEQGSGSRYNEQFFGPGTRLTVL.

The V and J genes are TRBV6-1 and TRBJ2-1, with D perhaps matching TRBD2 (6 bases). Trimming left V 2 bases short and J 4 bases short, with 12 bases between. The CDR3 contains 15 residues. Germline-derived CDR1 and CDR2 are MNHNS and SASEGT. CDR3 DNA: TGTGCCAGCAGTGAAACGGGGGTACGTTACAATGAGCAGTTCTTC. Translated, it gives CASSETGVRYNEQFF.

The chain joins TRBV28 to TRBJ2-7, with no clear D. This CDR3 has 12 residues. The germline V gene has CDR1 MDHEN and CDR2 SYDVKM. V gave up 4 bases and J gave up 8 bases, with 12 bases separating them. CDR3 DNA sequence: TGTGCCAGCAGTTCGCCAGTCACCAAGCAGTACTTC. It is translated as CASSSPVTKQYF.

On this clone itself: Germline is not matched at one junction end, which may reflect a read error. This chain joins TRBV7-8 and TRBJ1-2; possibly TRBD1 for D (5 bases). This CDR3 contains 12 residues. Per germline, CDR1 SGHVS and CDR2 FQNEAQ. The CDR3 protein is CASSSIPRGGSF. The DNA of the CDR3 is TGTGCCAGCAGCTCGATACCCCGGGGGGGATCCTTC.

CDR3 residues: CASSLAMAGAADTQYF. The CDR3 DNA follows: TGTGCCAGCAGCTTAGCGATGGCGGGAGCAGCAGATACGCAGTATTTT. V and J are TRBV7-2 and TRBJ2-3, with 7 bases fitting TRBD2. The CDR3 is 16 residues long. J gave up 4 bases and V 0 bases, and 7 bases lay outside the gene matches. Per germline, CDR1 SGHTA and CDR2 FQGNSA.

The rearrangement joins TRBV28 to TRBJ2-7; TRBD2 is a possible D gene (5 bases). The CDR3 totals 16 residues. Per germline, CDR1 MDHEN and CDR2 SYDVKM. Trimming took 5 bases from V and 2 from J, leaving 19 bases between them. In nucleotides, the CDR3 is TGTGCCAGCAGTCATTTCAGCGGACCCACGACCTACGAGCAGTACTTC. Encoded protein: CASSHFSGPTTYEQYF. The whole variable domain, remainder taken from reference TRBV28 and TRBJ2-7, is DVKVTQSSRYLVKRTGEKVFLECVQDMDHENMFWYRQDPGLGLRLIYFSYDVKMKEKGDIPEGYSVSREKKERFSLILESASTNQTSMYLCASSHFSGPTTYEQYFGPGTRLTVT.

This clone occurred once. The rearrangement joins TRBV13 to TRBJ1-6; 11 bases agree with TRBD1. This CDR3 is 19 amino acids long. The trim removed 7 bases at V and 6 bases at J, leaving 17 bases unmatched. Germline CDR1 reads PRHDT; CDR2 reads FYEKMQ (reference sequence). CDR3: CASTQVGDRGRVGNSPLHF. CDR3 bases: TGTGCCAGCACCCAGGTGGGGGACAGGGGGAGGGTCGGTAATTCACCCCTCCACTTT.

The CDR3 protein is CASSIPGTGKNEQFF. Written as DNA, the CDR3 is TGTGCCAGTAGTATCCCTGGGACAGGGAAAAATGAGCAGTTCTTC. The V and J genes are TRBV19 and TRBJ2-1, with 9 bases identical to TRBD1. The junction had 7 bases not matched to a gene; V was cut back by 3 bases and J by 7 bases. The CDR3 runs 15 residues. From germline, CDR1 is LNHDA and CDR2 SQIVND (reference sequence).